What follows are 23 T cell receptor beta chains derived from one specimen sequenced in a study of CD8 T cells in Susac syndrome. With random hexamers, reverse transcription was performed on about 0.5 to 1 ug of RNA. TCRdb itself ran the immunoSEQ multiplex PCR reads through MiXCR, one entry per CDR3 protein. The sample shows 150,000 to 200,000 distinct CDR3 sequences, just over 90% of them seen only once. Input material: CD4+ T cells from PBMCs. These receptors all come from a human donor in good health.

The chain recombines TRBV5-6 with TRBJ1-2, with D unclear. Germline CDR1 and CDR2: SGHDT and YYEEEE. Trimming left V 5 bases short and J 5 bases short, with 10 bases between. The CDR3 spans 12 residues. CDR3 sequence reads: CASSLTDYGYTF. DNA for the CDR3: TGTGCCAGCAGTTTGACGGATTATGGCTACACCTTC. Drawing the rest from reference TRBV5-6 and TRBJ1-2, the complete variable domain is DAGVTQSPTHLIKTRGQQVTLRCSPKSGHDTVSWYQQALGQGPQFIFQYYEEEERQRGNFPDRFSGHQFPNYSSELNVNALLLGDSALYLCASSLTDYGYTFGSGTRLTVV.

DNA for the CDR3: TGTGCCACCAGTCGGGCGCTTTACTATAGAGCCTTGTACTACGAGCAGTACTTC. Translating gives CATSRALYYRALYYEQYF. The chain carries TRBV24-1 and TRBJ2-7; D unresolved. Germline V gene data show CDR1 as KGHDR and CDR2 as SFDVKD. V dropped 6 bases and J dropped 3 bases, with 26 bases sitting between them. The length of the CDR3 is 18 residues.

The rearrangement links TRBV5-1 to TRBJ2-4, with D possibly being TRBD2 (5 bases). Germline V CDR1 and CDR2: SGHRS, YFSETQ. The length of the CDR3 is 14 residues. V gave up 0 bases and J gave up 6 bases, with 10 bases separating them. The CDR3 region is CASSLDAGPNIQYF. The CDR3 nucleotides are TGCGCCAGCAGCTTGGACGCGGGCCCAAACATTCAGTACTTC.

V and J are TRBV5-1 and TRBJ1-1; no clear D gene. CDR3 length equals 13 residues. V lost 2 bases and J lost 1, with 6 bases in between. Germline lookup yields CDR1 SGHRS and CDR2 YFSETQ. The CDR3 DNA reads as TGCGCCAGCAGCTTATTTGAGAACACTGAAGCTTTCTTT. Its translation: CASSLFENTEAFF.

This chain links TRBV27 with TRBJ2-6, with TRBD1 matching over 10 bases. The CDR3 contains 19 residues. J was trimmed by 2 bases and V by 5 bases; bases with no gene match: 12. Germline CDR1 and CDR2: MNHEY and SMNVEV (reference sequence). The chain's CDR3 is CASSKGQGLPAAGANVLTF. CDR3 sequence (DNA): TGTGCCAGCAGTAAGGGACAGGGGCTTCCCGCGGCTGGGGCCAACGTCCTGACTTTC.

The chain has TRBV7-9 and TRBJ1-5; 7 nucleotides line up with TRBD1. The CDR3 is made up of 13 amino acids. The germline V gene has CDR1 SEHNR and CDR2 FQNEAQ (reference sequence). V lost 7 bases and J lost 2; bases outside the gene matches: 2. The CDR3, as DNA: TGTGCCAGCACCGGGACAGGCAATCAGCCCCAGCATTTT. Its protein is CASTGTGNQPQHF.

This chain connects TRBV29-1 to TRBJ2-2; D is undetermined. The V gene's germline CDR1 is SQVTM and CDR2 ANQGSEA. The CDR3 sequence is 13 residues long. Trimming cost V 3 bases and J 2 bases, with 7 bases left between them. CDR3 nucleotide sequence: TGCAGCGTTGACCGTATTAACACCGGGGAGCTGTTTTTT. Amino acids: CSVDRINTGELFF.

The V and J genes are TRBV6-6 and TRBJ2-5; a possible D gene is TRBD1 (7 bases). Germline V gene sequence: CDR1 MNHNY, CDR2 SVGAGI (reference sequence). Trimming shortened V by 7 bases and J by 2 bases, and 11 bases separated the two germline ends. The CDR3 runs to 13 residues. CDR3 DNA: TGTGCCAGCAATCAGGGGGGACAAGAGACCCAGTACTTC. This encodes CASNQGGQETQYF.

This sequence joins TRBV5-6 and TRBJ1-1, with D perhaps TRBD1 (6 bases). The CDR3 has 14 amino acids. Trimming cost V 6 bases and J 3 bases, with 15 bases left between them. CDR1 SGHDT and CDR2 YYEEEE come from the germline V gene. The CDR3 protein is CASNPTYRDTEAFF. The CDR3 coding sequence is TGTGCCAGCAACCCTACGTACAGGGACACTGAAGCTTTCTTT.

V usage is TRBV12-3 or TRBV12-4 and J usage is TRBJ1-2; possible D gene TRBD1, 6 bases. CDR3 length equals 14 residues. Trimming shortened V by 4 bases and J by 2 bases, and 11 bases separated the two germline ends. The DNA of the CDR3 is TGTGCCAGCAGTTACAGGGCTTTAAACTATGGCTACACCTTC. This sequence encodes CASSYRALNYGYTF.

J is TRBJ2-2 and V is TRBV3-1; 9 bases are shared with TRBD2. The germline gives CDR1 LGHDT, CDR2 YNNKEL (reference sequence). Trimming at V came to 4 bases and at J to 3 bases, leaving 6 bases not matched to a gene. The CDR3 runs to 16 residues. Here the CDR3 reads CASSPRSGGHTGELFF. The CDR3 coding sequence is TGTGCCAGCAGCCCCCGCAGCGGGGGGCACACCGGGGAGCTGTTTTTT.

The rearrangement uses TRBV10-3 and TRBJ2-7; maybe TRBD1 (6 bases). With 4 bases removed from V and 5 bases from J, the gap between germline ends came to 15 bases. This CDR3 comprises 14 residues. The germline CDR1 and CDR2 sequences are ENHRY and SYGVKD. CDR3 region: CAISGSRGPHEQYF. The DNA for the CDR3 is TGTGCCATCAGTGGCAGCAGGGGTCCCCACGAGCAGTACTTC.

In nucleotides, the CDR3 is TGTGCCAGCAGCCCACAGGGGTCCATGCACCAGCAGTTCTTC. It codes for CASSPQGSMHQQFF. The chain combines TRBV3-1 with TRBJ2-1; TRBD1 matches 7 bases. The CDR3 loop spans 14 amino acids. The ends lost 4 bases at V and 11 bases at J; junction bases unmatched: 11. CDR1 LGHDT and CDR2 YNNKEL come from the germline V gene (reference sequence).

The chain couples TRBV7-2 to TRBJ2-1; TRBD2 aligns across 7 bases. The germline V gene has CDR1 SGHTA and CDR2 FQGNSA. The CDR3 loop spans 13 amino acids. Trimming removed 5 bases from V and 8 bases from J; junction bases left unmatched: 6. DNA of the CDR3: TGTGCCAGCAGCCAGGAACGGGGGGATGAGCAGTTCTTC. It encodes CASSQERGDEQFF.

The rearrangement joins TRBV7-3 to TRBJ2-5; 12 bases are a match to TRBD2. The CDR3 is 15 residues long. Germline CDR1 is SGHTA and CDR2 is FQGTGA. The V gene end was trimmed by 4 bases and the J gene end by 5 bases; junction bases not matched to a gene: 5. The DNA for the CDR3 is TGTGCCAGCAGCTCTAGCGGGGGGGCATCGGAGACCCAGTACTTC. As protein: CASSSSGGASETQYF.

The CDR3 is CAWSPQGWYTEAFF. In nucleotides, the CDR3 is TGTGCCTGGAGTCCCCAGGGATGGTACACTGAAGCTTTCTTT. This chain connects TRBV30 to TRBJ1-1; weak D call: TRBD1 (5 bases). V was trimmed by 2 bases and J by 3 bases, leaving 13 bases between them. Germline V gene lookup returns CDR1 GTSNPN and CDR2 SVGIG (reference sequence). This CDR3 contains 14 residues.

V usage is TRBV12-3 or TRBV12-4 and J usage is TRBJ2-7; a possible D gene is TRBD1 (5 bases). CDR3 length: 15 residues. With 6 bases removed from V and 3 bases from J, the gap between germline ends came to 18 bases. Here the CDR3 DNA reads TGTGCCAGCAGCCTCAGCCGGACACAGCTCTACGAGCAGTACTTC. This codes for CASSLSRTQLYEQYF.

The J gene is TRBJ2-1, the V gene TRBV25-1; D is perhaps TRBD1 (6 bases). Germline V lookup: CDR1 MGHDK, CDR2 SYGVNS. V gave up 1 base and J gave up 8 bases, with 18 bases separating them. This CDR3 has 16 residues. CDR3 region: CASSEFRGLAAHEQFF. The CDR3 nucleotides read TGTGCCAGCAGTGAATTCAGGGGTCTTGCGGCTCATGAGCAGTTCTTC.

The rearrangement links TRBV2 to TRBJ2-7; weak D call: TRBD1 (6 bases). Per the germline V gene, CDR1 is SNHLY and CDR2 is FYNNEI. The CDR3 totals 12 residues. With 4 bases removed from V and 6 bases from J, the gap between germline ends came to 10 bases. CDR3 residues: CASSAGVSEQYF. CDR3 in DNA: TGTGCCAGCAGTGCAGGGGTAAGCGAGCAGTACTTC.

The J gene is TRBJ1-2, the V gene TRBV2; D not certain. Germline V gene lookup returns CDR1 SNHLY and CDR2 FYNNEI. This CDR3 region has 12 residues. With 8 bases removed from V and 4 bases from J, the gap between germline ends came to 11 bases. The CDR3 DNA reads as TGTGCCAGCGGAGGCAGGTTCTATGGCTACACCTTC. This encodes CASGGRFYGYTF.

This rearrangement joins TRBV2 to TRBJ2-7, with D perhaps matching TRBD1 or TRBD2 (5 bases each). The V gene lost 11 bases and the J gene lost 1 base, with 9 bases spanning the gap. The CDR3 has 11 residues. The germline gives CDR1 SNHLY, CDR2 FYNNEI. The chain's CDR3 is CAFWGSYEQYF. For the CDR3, the DNA is TGTGCCTTCTGGGGGTCCTACGAGCAGTACTTC.

V and J are TRBV12-3 or TRBV12-4 and TRBJ2-4; D may be TRBD2 (6 bases). The CDR3 is 14 amino acids. V was pared by 8 bases and J by 3 bases, with 14 bases between. CDR3 loop: CASQGRRGKNIQYF. CDR3 DNA: TGTGCCAGCCAAGGACGGAGGGGCAAAAACATTCAGTACTTC.

The rearrangement joins TRBV5-1 to TRBJ1-2; 7 bases agree with TRBD1. This CDR3 spans 13 amino acids. Per germline, CDR1 SGHRS and CDR2 YFSETQ. V shed 3 bases, J shed 3 bases, and the junction held 2 bases outside the gene matches. DNA for the CDR3: TGCGCCAGCAGCTACCAGGGGGACTATGGCTACACCTTC. Its protein is CASSYQGDYGYTF.